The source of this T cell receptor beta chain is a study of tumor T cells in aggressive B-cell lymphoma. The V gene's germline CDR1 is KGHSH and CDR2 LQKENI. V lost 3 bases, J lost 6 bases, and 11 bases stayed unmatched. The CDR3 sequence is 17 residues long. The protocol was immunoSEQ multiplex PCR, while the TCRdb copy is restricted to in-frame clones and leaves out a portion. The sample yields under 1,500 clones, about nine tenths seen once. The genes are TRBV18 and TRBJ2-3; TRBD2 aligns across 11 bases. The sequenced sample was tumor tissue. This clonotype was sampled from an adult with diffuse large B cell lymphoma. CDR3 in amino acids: CASSPRASGGPRDTQYF. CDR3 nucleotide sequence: TGTGCCAGCTCACCTCGAGCTAGCGGGGGGCCGCGCGATACGCAGTATTTT.